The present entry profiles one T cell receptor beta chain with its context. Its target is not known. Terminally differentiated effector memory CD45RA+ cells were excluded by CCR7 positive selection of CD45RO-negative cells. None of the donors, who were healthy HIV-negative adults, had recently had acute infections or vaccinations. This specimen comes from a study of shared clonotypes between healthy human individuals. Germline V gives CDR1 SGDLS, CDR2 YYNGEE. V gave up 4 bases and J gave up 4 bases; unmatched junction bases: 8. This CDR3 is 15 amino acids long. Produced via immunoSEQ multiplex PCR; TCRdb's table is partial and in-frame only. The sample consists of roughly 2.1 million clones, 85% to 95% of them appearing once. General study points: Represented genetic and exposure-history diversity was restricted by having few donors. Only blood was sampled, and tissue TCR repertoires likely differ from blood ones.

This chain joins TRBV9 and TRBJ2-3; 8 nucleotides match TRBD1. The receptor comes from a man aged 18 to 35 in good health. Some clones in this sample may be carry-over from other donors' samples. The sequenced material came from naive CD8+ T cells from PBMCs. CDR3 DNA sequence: TGTGCCAGCAGCCTCCAGGGGGCTCCCGCAGATACGCAGTATTTT. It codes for CASSLQGAPADTQYF.